This TCR beta chain stems from a study of cytomegalovirus exposure and HLA in healthy donors. Vbeta (60) and Jbeta (13) primers were used in the PCR. Here immunoSEQ multiplex PCR was the method, and the copy in TCRdb shows in-frame clones only, minus some. In the table there are approximately 170,000 clones, roughly 77% of which are singletons. V lost 2 bases to trimming and J lost 1 base, with 12 bases between them. Germline CDR1 is SGHRS and CDR2 is YFSETQ. This CDR3 comprises 15 residues. This chain connects TRBV5-1 to TRBJ1-1; D not certain. The specimen sequenced was PBMCs. This clonotype was obtained from a male donor in good health and CMV-seronegative. In nucleotides, the CDR3 is TGCGCCAGCAGCTTCCTGGCAGGAGGGAACACTGAAGCTTTCTTT. This codes for CASSFLAGGNTEAFF.